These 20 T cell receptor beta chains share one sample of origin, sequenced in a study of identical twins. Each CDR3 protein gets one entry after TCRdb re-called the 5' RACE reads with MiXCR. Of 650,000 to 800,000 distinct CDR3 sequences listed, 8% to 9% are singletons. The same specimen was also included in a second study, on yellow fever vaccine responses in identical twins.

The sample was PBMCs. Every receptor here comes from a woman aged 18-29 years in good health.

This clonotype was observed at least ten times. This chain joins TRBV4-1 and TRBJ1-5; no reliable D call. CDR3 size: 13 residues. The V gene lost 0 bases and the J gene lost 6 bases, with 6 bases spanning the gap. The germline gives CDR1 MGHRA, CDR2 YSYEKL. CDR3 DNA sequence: TGCGCCAGCAGCCAAGAGTGGGCTCAGCCCCAGCATTTT. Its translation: CASSQEWAQPQHF.

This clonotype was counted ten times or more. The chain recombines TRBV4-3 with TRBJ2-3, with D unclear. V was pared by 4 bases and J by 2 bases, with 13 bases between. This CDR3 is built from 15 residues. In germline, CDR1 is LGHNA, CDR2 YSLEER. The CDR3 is CASSRQIGFTDTQYF. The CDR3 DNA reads TGCGCCAGCAGCCGCCAGATCGGATTCACAGATACGCAGTATTTT.

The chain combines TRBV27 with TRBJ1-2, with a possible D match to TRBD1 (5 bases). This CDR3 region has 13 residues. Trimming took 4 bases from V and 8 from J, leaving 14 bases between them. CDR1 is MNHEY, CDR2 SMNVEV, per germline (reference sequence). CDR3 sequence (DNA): TGTGCCAGCAGTTCGGGACCAGGGACGGGCTACACCTTC. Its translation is CASSSGPGTGYTF.

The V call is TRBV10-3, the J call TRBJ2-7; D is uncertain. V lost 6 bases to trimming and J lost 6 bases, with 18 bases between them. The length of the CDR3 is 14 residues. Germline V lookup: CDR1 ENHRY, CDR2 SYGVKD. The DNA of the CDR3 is TGTGCCATCAGCCTAACGGGTCTCTCCAGCGAGCAGTACTTC. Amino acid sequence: CAISLTGLSSEQYF.

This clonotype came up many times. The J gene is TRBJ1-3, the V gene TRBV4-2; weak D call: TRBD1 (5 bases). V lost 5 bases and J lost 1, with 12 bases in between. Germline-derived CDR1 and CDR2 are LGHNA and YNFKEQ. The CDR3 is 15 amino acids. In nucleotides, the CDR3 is TGTGCCAGCAGCTTGGGGACCGAGTCTGGAAACACCATATATTTT. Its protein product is CASSLGTESGNTIYF.

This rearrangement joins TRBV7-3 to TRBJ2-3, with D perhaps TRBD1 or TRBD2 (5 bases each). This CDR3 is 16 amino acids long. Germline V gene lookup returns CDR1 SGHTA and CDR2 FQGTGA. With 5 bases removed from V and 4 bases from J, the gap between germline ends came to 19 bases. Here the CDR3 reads CASSPPLGPNSDTQYF. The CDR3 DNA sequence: TGTGCCAGCAGCCCACCTTTGGGACCGAACTCAGATACGCAGTATTTT.

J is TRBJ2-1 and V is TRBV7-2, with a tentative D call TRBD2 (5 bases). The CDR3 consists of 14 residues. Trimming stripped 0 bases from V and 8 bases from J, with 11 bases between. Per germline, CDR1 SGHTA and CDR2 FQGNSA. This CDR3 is CASSLAWTQDEQFF. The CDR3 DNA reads TGTGCCAGCAGCTTAGCCTGGACTCAGGATGAGCAGTTCTTC.

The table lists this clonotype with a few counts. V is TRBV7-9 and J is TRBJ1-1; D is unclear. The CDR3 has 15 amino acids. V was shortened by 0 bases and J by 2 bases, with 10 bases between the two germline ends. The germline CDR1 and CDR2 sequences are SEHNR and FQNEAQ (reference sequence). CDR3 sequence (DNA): TGTGCCAGCAGCTTAGCAGGCCGTGGTAACACTGAAGCTTTCTTT. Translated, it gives CASSLAGRGNTEAFF.

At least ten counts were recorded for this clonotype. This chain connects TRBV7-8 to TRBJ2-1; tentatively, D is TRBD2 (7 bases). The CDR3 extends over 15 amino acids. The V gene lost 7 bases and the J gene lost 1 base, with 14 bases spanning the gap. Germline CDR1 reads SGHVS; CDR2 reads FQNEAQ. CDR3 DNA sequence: TGTGCCAGCAACGTAGGGGGGGAGTCCTACAATGAGCAGTTCTTC. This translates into CASNVGGESYNEQFF.

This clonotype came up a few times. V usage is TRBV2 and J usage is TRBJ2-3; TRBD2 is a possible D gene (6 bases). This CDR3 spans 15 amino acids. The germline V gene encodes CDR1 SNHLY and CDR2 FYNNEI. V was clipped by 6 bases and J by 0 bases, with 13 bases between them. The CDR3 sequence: CASRNLASSTDTQYF. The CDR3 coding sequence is TGTGCCAGCAGGAATCTAGCGTCTAGCACAGATACGCAGTATTTT.

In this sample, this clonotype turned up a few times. CDR3 in amino acids: CSDTGESYGYTF. As DNA, the CDR3 is TGCAGTGACACAGGGGAGAGCTATGGCTACACCTTC. V gene TRBV20-1 combines with J gene TRBJ1-2; 7 nucleotides align to TRBD1. Germline V gene data show CDR1 as DFQATT and CDR2 as SNEGSKA (reference sequence). This CDR3 comprises 12 residues. Unmatched junction bases numbered 6, after V lost 7 bases and J lost 4 bases.

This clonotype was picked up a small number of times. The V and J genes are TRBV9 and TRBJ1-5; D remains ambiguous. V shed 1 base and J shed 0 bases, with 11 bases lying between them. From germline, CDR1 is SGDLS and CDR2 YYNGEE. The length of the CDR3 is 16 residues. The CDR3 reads CASSVRCRSSNQPQHF. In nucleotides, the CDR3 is TGTGCCAGCAGCGTACGGTGCAGGTCTAGCAATCAGCCCCAGCATTTT.

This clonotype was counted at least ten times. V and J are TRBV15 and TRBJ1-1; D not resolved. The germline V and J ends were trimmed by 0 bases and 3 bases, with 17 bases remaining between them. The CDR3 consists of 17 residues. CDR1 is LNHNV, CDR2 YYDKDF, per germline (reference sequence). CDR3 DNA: TGTGCCACCAGCAGAGATCGTCCAGGCGTGCGCCACACTGAAGCTTTCTTT. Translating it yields CATSRDRPGVRHTEAFF.

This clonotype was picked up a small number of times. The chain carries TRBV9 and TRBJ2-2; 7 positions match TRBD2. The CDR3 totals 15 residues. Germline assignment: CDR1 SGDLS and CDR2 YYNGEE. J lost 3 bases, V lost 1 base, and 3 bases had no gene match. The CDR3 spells CASSVFTSDTGELFF. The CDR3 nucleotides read TGTGCCAGCAGCGTATTCACTAGCGACACCGGGGAGCTGTTTTTT.

The CDR3 nucleotides read TGTGCCACCAGTGACCCTGGGGCGGGGCCCCGTCAGCCCCAGCATTTT. This codes for CATSDPGAGPRQPQHF. V usage is TRBV24-1 and J usage is TRBJ1-5; a weak D match, TRBD1 (5 bases). Germline CDR1 is KGHDR and CDR2 is SFDVKD. CDR3 length equals 16 residues. The V and J ends lost 4 bases and 6 bases respectively, with 18 bases between them.

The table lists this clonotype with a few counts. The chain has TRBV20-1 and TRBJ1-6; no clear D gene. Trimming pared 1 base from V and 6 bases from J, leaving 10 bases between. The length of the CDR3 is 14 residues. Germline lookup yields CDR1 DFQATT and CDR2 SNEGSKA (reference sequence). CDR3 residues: CSARVGQSNSPLHF. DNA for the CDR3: TGCAGTGCTAGAGTAGGTCAGAGTAATTCACCCCTCCACTTT.

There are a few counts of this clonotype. The CDR3, as DNA: TGCAGTGCTAGAGAACCACTTCCCCGCGGGTCCGAAGAGACCCAGTACTTC. Amino acid sequence: CSAREPLPRGSEETQYF. The V gene is TRBV20-1, the J gene TRBJ2-5; weak D call: TRBD2 (5 bases). The CDR3 sequence is 17 residues long. Trimming left V 0 bases short and J 3 bases short, with 20 bases between. Germline V gives CDR1 DFQATT, CDR2 SNEGSKA (reference sequence).

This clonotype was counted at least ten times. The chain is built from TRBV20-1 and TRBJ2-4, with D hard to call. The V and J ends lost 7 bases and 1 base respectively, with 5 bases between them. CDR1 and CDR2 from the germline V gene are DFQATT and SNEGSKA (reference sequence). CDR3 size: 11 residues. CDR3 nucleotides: TGCAGTGTAGAGGCCAAAAACATTCAGTACTTC. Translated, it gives CSVEAKNIQYF.

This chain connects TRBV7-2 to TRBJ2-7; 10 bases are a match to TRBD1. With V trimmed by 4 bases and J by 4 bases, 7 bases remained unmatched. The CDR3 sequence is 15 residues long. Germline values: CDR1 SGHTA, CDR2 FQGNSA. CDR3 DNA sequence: TGTGCCAGCAGCTACCCGGGACAGGGGTATTACGAGCAGTACTTC. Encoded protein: CASSYPGQGYYEQYF.

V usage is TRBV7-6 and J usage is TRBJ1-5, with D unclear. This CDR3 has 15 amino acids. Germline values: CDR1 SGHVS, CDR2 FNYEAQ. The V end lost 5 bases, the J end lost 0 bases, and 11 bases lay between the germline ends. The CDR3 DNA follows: TGTGCCAGCAGCGCCCCTGGATATAGCAATCAGCCCCAGCATTTT. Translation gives CASSAPGYSNQPQHF.